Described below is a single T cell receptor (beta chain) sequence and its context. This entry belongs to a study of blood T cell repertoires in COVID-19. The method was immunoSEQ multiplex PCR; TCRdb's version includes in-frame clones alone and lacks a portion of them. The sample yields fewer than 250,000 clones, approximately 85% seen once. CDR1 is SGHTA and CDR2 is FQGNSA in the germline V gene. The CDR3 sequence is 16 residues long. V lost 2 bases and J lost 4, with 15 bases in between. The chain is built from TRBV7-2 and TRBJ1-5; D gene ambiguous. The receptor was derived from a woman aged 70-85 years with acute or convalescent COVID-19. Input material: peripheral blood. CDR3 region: CASSLIARHPNQPQHF. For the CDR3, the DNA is TGTGCCAGCAGCTTAATAGCGAGGCATCCTAATCAGCCCCAGCATTTT.